This T cell receptor beta chain is drawn from a study of blood T cell repertoires in COVID-19. Study as a whole: Sample material is recorded as cDNA or gDNA derived from T cells, B-cell-depleted T cells, or PBMCs.

CDR3 length: 14 amino acids. Germline lookup yields CDR1 SNHLY and CDR2 FYNNEI. Trimming took 5 bases from V and 3 from J; bases not matched to a gene: 6. Enrolment of Seattle patients took place during active infection, and they were followed longitudinally. Method: immunoSEQ multiplex PCR; TCRdb's copy keeps in-frame clones and lacks some. The sample includes more than 95,000 clones, approximately 74% of them seen just once. The chain uses TRBV2 and TRBJ2-7, with 8 nucleotides matching TRBD1. The clonotype comes from an older man with COVID-19, enrolled during active disease. Sequencing was done on a sample of peripheral blood. The CDR3 protein is CASSPRTGNYEQYF. The CDR3 nucleotides are TGTGCCAGCAGTCCCAGGACAGGGAACTACGAGCAGTACTTC.